The sequence of this TCR beta chain was determined in a study of shared clonotypes between healthy human individuals. Study overall: Plates per donor: three CD4 naive, three CD4 memory, two CD8 naive, one CD8 memory.

The assay used deep level. This table comes from immunoSEQ multiplex PCR, and its TCRdb copy is limited to in-frame clones, with some not included. The sample comprises about 1 million clones, roughly 70% of which are singletons, and roughly 1.5% rests with the top ten. Turning to this clone: No antigen is known for it.

V lost 0 bases, J lost 4 bases, and 4 bases stayed unmatched. The CDR3 loop spans 16 amino acids. The V gene's germline CDR1 is LGHNA and CDR2 YNFKEQ. Study-level results: The study drew on few donors, limiting represented genetic and exposure-history diversity. Memory subsets had estimated richness that was generally smaller than that of naive subsets.

The source material was memory CD4+ T cells sorted from blood. As to subset: CD45RA-negative fraction. The chain recombines TRBV4-2 with TRBJ2-1; 9 positions match TRBD2. This TCR was sampled from a man aged 18 to 30 in good health. CDR3 in DNA: TGTGCCAGCAGCCAAGATGGCGGGGGGGTTTACAATGAGCAGTTCTTC. It is translated as CASSQDGGGVYNEQFF.